This T cell receptor (beta chain) was sequenced in a study of CD8 T cells in Susac syndrome. Findings of the study overall: Individuals included in the TCR sequencing and HLA analysis were acknowledged by the study to be relatively few in number.

With 4 bases clipped from V and 7 bases from J, the junction kept 10 bases outside the gene matches. This CDR3 region has 16 residues. The germline V gene has CDR1 SGHRS and CDR2 YFSETQ. Sequencing of TCR beta drew on CD8+ and CD4+ T cells from blood. RNA in amounts of about 0.45 to 1 ug was reverse transcribed with random hexamers. Amplification of TCR beta CDR3 was carried out by immunoSEQ multiplex PCR, which covered 54 Vbeta and 13 Jbeta segments. TCRdb recomputed calls from the immunoSEQ multiplex PCR reads with MiXCR, one row per CDR3 protein. The sample carries over 100,000 distinct CDR3 sequences, less than 95% recorded once. A single count supports this clonotype. Antigen: not known.

V is TRBV5-1 and J is TRBJ2-7; 14 bases fit TRBD2. This TCR was sampled from a human donor in good health. The sample taken for sequencing was CD8+ T cells from PBMCs. CDR3 region: CASSTGLAGGRDEQYF. CDR3 nucleotide sequence: TGCGCCAGCAGCACCGGACTAGCGGGAGGACGTGATGAGCAGTACTTC. The full variable domain, completed using reference TRBV5-1 and TRBJ2-7, is KAGVTQTPRYLIKTRGQQVTLSCSPISGHRSVSWYQQTPGQGLQFLFEYFSETQRNKGNFPGRFSGRQFSNSRSEMNVSTLELGDSALYLCASSTGLAGGRDEQYFGPGTRLTVT.